This TCR beta chain was captured by sequencing in a study of blood T cell repertoires in COVID-19. Study context: Some COVID-19 samples were acute and others convalescent; all came from the United States, Italy and Spain.

As handled by the study authors: Amplification of reference gene primers provided the estimated nucleated cell counts. Method: immunoSEQ multiplex PCR; TCRdb's copy keeps in-frame clones and lacks some. The V and J calls and clone size were taken over from that table, and D and trimming were inferred from the DNA. The sample gives about 260,000 clones, 86% of which show up once; around 1.8% is in the top ten. The CDR3 totals 18 residues. Trimming took 2 bases from V and 1 from J; bases not matched to a gene: 9. From germline, CDR1 is SGDLS and CDR2 YYNGEE. The receptor was derived from a man under 40 with active or convalescent COVID-19. This sequence joins TRBV9 and TRBJ2-2; 9 nucleotides align to TRBD2. Sequenced: peripheral blood. CDR3 residues: CASSVFSGGPGNTGELFF. CDR3 nucleotide sequence: TGTGCCAGCAGCGTTTTTAGCGGGGGCCCCGGGAACACCGGGGAGCTGTTTTTT.